The 4 T cell receptor beta chains in this list originate from one sample, sequenced in a study of blood T cell repertoires in COVID-19. Assay: immunoSEQ multiplex PCR; the TCRdb copy retains only in-frame clones and omits some. The profile shows some 170,000 clones, roughly 84% of them singletons. Sequencing was done on a sample of PBMCs or T cells enriched from blood (not recorded which). The receptor source for this set is a middle-aged man who had recovered from COVID-19.

The V and J genes are TRBV27 and TRBJ2-1, with 12 positions matching TRBD2. The CDR3 extends over 17 amino acids. V lost 5 bases and J lost 8; bases outside the gene matches: 13. Germline loops: CDR1 MNHEY, CDR2 SMNVEV (reference sequence). The CDR3 loop reads CASSLLRLAGAKDEQFF. The CDR3 DNA sequence: TGTGCCAGCAGTCTCCTAAGACTAGCGGGGGCCAAGGATGAGCAGTTCTTC.

CDR3 residues: CASSLKGGAVYNSPLHF. CDR3 sequence (DNA): TGTGCCAGCAGCTTAAAAGGTGGGGCAGTTTATAATTCACCCCTCCACTTT. The chain joins TRBV7-6 to TRBJ1-6; tentatively, D is TRBD1 (5 bases). The CDR3 has 17 amino acids. Germline assignment: CDR1 SGHVS and CDR2 FNYEAQ. Trimming left V 2 bases short and J 4 bases short, with 15 bases between.

The V and J genes are TRBV24-1 and TRBJ2-6, with TRBD1 matching over 9 bases. Germline CDR1 is KGHDR and CDR2 is SFDVKD. This CDR3 spans 16 amino acids. J was trimmed by 2 bases and V by 6 bases; bases with no gene match: 4. The CDR3 region has the DNA TGTGCCACCAGTCCCGGGACAGGGACTGGGGCCAACGTCCTGACTTTC. Its translation: CATSPGTGTGANVLTF.

This chain uses TRBV29-1 with TRBJ1-5, with D possibly matching TRBD1 (6 bases). Per germline, CDR1 SQVTM and CDR2 ANQGSEA. The CDR3 covers 13 residues. V gave up 5 bases and J gave up 4 bases, with 12 bases separating them. CDR3 sequence reads: CSVSDRTNQPQHF. The CDR3, as DNA: TGCAGCGTTAGCGACAGGACGAATCAGCCCCAGCATTTT.